This T cell receptor (beta chain) came from a study of cytomegalovirus exposure and HLA in healthy donors. Study results and caveats: Most TCR sequences were uncommon, yet certain public TCRs appeared in many donors. Within the 120 validation repertoires, first-cohort TCR clusters tended to co-occur, according to a later analysis.

Regarding this clone: Antigen unknown.

CDR1 LGHNA and CDR2 YSLEER come from the germline V gene. J was trimmed by 4 bases and V by 3 bases; bases with no gene match: 12. The CDR3 runs to 16 residues. Libraries were prepared by immunoSEQ multiplex PCR; TCRdb keeps only in-frame clonotypes and omits some of them. The table has around 250,000 clones, almost 90% seen once. The source is a woman aged 18-29 years in good health and CMV-seronegative. V is TRBV4-3 and J is TRBJ2-7, with 7 positions matching TRBD1. The source material was PBMCs. The CDR3 region is CASSQSTEDRTYEQYF. The CDR3 DNA follows: TGCGCCAGCAGCCAGTCGACCGAGGACAGGACGTACGAGCAGTACTTC.